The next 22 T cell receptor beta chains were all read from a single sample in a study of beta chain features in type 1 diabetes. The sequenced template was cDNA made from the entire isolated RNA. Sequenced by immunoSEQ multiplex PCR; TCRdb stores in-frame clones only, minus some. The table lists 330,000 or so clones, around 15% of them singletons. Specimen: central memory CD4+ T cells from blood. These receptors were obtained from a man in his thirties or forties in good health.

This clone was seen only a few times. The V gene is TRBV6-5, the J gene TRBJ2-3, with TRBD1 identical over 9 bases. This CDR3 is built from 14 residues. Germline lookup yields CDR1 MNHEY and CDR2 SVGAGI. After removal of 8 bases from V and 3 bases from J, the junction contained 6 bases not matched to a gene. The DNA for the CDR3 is TGTGCCAGCGGAAAACAGGGGGCAACAGATACGCAGTATTTT. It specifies CASGKQGATDTQYF.

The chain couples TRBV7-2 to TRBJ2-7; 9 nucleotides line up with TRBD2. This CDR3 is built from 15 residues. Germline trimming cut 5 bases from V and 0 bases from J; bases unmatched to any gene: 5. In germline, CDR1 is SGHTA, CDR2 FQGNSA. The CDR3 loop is CASSQTSGRSYEQYF. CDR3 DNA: TGTGCCAGCAGCCAGACTAGCGGCCGCTCCTACGAGCAGTACTTC.

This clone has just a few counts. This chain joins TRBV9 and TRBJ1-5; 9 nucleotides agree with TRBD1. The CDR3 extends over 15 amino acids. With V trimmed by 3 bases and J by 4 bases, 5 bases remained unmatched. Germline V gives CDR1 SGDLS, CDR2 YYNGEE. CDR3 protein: CASSAFGQGNQPQHF. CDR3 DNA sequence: TGTGCCAGCAGCGCCTTCGGACAGGGGAATCAGCCCCAGCATTTT.

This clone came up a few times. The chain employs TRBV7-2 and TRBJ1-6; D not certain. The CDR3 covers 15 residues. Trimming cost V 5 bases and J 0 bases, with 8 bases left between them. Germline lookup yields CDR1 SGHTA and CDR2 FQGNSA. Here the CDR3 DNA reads TGTGCCAGCAGCCGAACGAGCTCCTATAATTCACCCCTCCACTTT. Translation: CASSRTSSYNSPLHF.

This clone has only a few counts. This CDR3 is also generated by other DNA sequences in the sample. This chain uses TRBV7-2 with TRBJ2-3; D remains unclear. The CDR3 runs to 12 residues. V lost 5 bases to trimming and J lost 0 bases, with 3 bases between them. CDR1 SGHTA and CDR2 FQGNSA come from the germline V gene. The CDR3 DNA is TGTGCCAGCAGCCGAAGCACAGATACGCAGTATTTT. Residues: CASSRSTDTQYF. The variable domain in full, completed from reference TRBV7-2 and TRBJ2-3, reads GAGVSQSPSNKVTEKGKDVELRCDPISGHTALYWYRQSLGQGLEFLIYFQGNSAPDKSGLPSDRFSAERTGGSVSTLTIQRTQQEDSAVYLCASSRSTDTQYFGPGTRLTVL.

The CDR3 loop reads CASSEQGAYGYTF. CDR3 in DNA: TGTGCCAGCAGCGAGCAGGGGGCCTATGGCTACACCTTC. V gene TRBV5-4 combines with J gene TRBJ1-2, with 8 bases identical to TRBD1. CDR1 is SGHNT and CDR2 is YYREEE in the germline V gene (reference sequence). The CDR3 sequence is 13 residues long. Trimming at V came to 4 bases and at J to 4 bases, leaving 3 bases not matched to a gene.

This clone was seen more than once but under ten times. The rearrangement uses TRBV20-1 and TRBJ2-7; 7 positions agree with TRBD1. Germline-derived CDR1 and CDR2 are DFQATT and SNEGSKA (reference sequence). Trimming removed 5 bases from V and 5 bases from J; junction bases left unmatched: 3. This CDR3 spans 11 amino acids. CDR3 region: CSAPQGNEQYV. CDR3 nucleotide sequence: TGCAGTGCTCCACAGGGGAACGAGCAGTACGTC.

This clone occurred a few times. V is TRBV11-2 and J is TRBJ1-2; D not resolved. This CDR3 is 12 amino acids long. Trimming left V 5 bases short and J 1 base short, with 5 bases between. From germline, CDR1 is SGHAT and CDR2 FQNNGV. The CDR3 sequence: CASSHVNYGYTF. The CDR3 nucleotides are TGTGCCAGCAGCCATGTTAACTATGGCTACACCTTC. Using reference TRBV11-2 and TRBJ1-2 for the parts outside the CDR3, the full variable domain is EAGVAQSPRYKIIEKRQSVAFWCNPISGHATLYWYQQILGQGPKLLIQFQNNGVVDDSQLPKDRFSAERLKGVDSTLKIQPAKLEDSAVYLCASSHVNYGYTFGSGTRLTVV.

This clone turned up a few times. This CDR3 reads CASIKTDNYGYTF. The CDR3 DNA follows: TGTGCCAGCATCAAGACAGACAACTATGGCTACACCTTC. The chain combines TRBV6-1 with TRBJ1-2; possibly TRBD1 for D (5 bases). V lost 7 bases and J lost 2, with 11 bases in between. Germline V gene data show CDR1 as MNHNS and CDR2 as SASEGT. This CDR3 spans 13 amino acids.

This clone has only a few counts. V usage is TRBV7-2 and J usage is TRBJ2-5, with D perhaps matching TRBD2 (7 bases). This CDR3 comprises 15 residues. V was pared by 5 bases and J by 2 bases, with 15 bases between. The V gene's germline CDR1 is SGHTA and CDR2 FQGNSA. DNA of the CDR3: TGTGCCAGCAGCAATAGGGGGGGGGCTCAAGAGACCCAGTACTTC. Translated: CASSNRGGAQETQYF. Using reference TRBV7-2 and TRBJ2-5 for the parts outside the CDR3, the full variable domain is GAGVSQSPSNKVTEKGKDVELRCDPISGHTALYWYRQSLGQGLEFLIYFQGNSAPDKSGLPSDRFSAERTGGSVSTLTIQRTQQEDSAVYLCASSNRGGAQETQYFGPGTRLLVL.

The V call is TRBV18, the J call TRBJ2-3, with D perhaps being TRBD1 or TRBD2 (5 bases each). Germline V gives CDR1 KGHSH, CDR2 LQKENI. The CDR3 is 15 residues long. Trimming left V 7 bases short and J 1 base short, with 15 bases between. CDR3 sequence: CASLLNQGGTDTQYF. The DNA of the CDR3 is TGTGCCAGCTTATTAAACCAGGGAGGCACAGATACGCAGTATTTT. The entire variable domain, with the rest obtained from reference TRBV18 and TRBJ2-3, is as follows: NAGVMQNPRHLVRRRGQEARLRCSPMKGHSHVYWYRQLPEEGLKFMVYLQKENIIDESGMPKERFSAEFPKEGPSILRIQQVVRGDSAAYFCASLLNQGGTDTQYFGPGTRLTVL.

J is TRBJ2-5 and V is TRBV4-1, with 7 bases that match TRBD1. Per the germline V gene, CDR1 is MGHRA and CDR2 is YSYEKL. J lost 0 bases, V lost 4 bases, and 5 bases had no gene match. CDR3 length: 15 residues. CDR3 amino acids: CASSLSGQNQETQYF. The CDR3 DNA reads TGCGCCAGCAGCCTATCGGGACAGAACCAAGAGACCCAGTACTTC.

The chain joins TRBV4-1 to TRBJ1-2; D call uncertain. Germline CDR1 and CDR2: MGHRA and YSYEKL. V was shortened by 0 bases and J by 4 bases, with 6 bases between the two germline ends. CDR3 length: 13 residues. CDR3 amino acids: CASSQDSLYGYTF. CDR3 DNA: TGCGCCAGCAGCCAAGACAGCCTCTATGGCTACACCTTC.

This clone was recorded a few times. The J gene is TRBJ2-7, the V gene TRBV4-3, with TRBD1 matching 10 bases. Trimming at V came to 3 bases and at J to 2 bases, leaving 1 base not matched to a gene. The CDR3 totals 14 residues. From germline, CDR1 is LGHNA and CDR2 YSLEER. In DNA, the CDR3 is TGCGCCAGCAGCCACGGACAGGGGGCCTACGAGCAGTACTTC. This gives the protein CASSHGQGAYEQYF.

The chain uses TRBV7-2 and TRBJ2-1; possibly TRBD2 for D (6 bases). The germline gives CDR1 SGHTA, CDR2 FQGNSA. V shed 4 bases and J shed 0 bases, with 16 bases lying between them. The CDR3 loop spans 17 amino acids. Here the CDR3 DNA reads TGTGCCAGCAGCTCTGGCGGGGCCGTCTTCTCCTACAATGAGCAGTTCTTC. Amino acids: CASSSGGAVFSYNEQFF.

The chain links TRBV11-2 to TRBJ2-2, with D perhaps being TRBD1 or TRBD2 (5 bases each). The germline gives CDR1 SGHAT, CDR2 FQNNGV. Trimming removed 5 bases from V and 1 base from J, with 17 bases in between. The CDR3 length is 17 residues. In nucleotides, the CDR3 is TGTGCCAGCAGCACTCCCCGGGGAACAGGGAACACCGGGGAGCTGTTTTTT. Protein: CASSTPRGTGNTGELFF. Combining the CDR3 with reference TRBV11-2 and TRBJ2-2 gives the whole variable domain EAGVAQSPRYKIIEKRQSVAFWCNPISGHATLYWYQQILGQGPKLLIQFQNNGVVDDSQLPKDRFSAERLKGVDSTLKIQPAKLEDSAVYLCASSTPRGTGNTGELFFGEGSRLTVL.

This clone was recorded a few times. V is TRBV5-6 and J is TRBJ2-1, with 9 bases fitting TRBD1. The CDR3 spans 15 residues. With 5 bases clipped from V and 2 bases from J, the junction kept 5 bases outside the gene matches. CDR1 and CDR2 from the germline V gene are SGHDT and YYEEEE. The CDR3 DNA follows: TGTGCCAGCAGTTATACAGGGGGCCCCTACAATGAGCAGTTCTTC. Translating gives CASSYTGGPYNEQFF.

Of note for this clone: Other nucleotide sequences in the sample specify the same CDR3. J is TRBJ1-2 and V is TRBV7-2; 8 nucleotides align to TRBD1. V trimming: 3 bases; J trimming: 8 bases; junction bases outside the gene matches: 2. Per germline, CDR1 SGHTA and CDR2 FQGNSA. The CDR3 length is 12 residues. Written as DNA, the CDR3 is TGTGCCAGCAGCTTGGACAGGGAAGGCTACACCTTC. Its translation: CASSLDREGYTF.

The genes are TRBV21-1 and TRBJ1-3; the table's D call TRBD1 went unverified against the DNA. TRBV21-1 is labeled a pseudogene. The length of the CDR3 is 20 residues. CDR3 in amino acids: CASSERKKQGFHSSGNTVYF. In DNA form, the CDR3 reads TGTGCCAGCAGCGAAAGGAAGAAGCAGGGGTTCCACAGCTCTGGAAACACCGTATATTTT.

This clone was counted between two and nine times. CDR3 residues: CASSSRTSGMVHEQFF. The CDR3 DNA reads as TGTGCCAGCAGCTCAAGGACTAGCGGGATGGTACATGAGCAGTTCTTC. The chain couples TRBV7-2 to TRBJ2-1, with TRBD2 identical over 12 bases. The length of the CDR3 is 16 residues. The germline CDR1 and CDR2 sequences are SGHTA and FQGNSA. Germline trimming cut 4 bases from V and 8 bases from J; bases unmatched to any gene: 9. Based on the CDR3 plus reference TRBV7-2 and TRBJ2-1, the full variable domain is GAGVSQSPSNKVTEKGKDVELRCDPISGHTALYWYRQSLGQGLEFLIYFQGNSAPDKSGLPSDRFSAERTGGSVSTLTIQRTQQEDSAVYLCASSSRTSGMVHEQFFGPGTRLTVL.

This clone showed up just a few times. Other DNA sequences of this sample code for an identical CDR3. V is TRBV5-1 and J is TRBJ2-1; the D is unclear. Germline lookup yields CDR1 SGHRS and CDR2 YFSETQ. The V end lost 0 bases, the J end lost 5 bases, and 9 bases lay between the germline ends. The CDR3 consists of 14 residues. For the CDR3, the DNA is TGCGCCAGCAGCTTGGAGGTCCGTCACAATGAGCAGTTCTTC. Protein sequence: CASSLEVRHNEQFF.

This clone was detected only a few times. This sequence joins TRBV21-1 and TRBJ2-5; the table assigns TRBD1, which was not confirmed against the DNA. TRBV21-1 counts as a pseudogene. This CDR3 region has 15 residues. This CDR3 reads CASSFRGTAQETQYF. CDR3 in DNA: TGTGCCAGCAGTTTTAGGGGGACGGCTCAAGAGACCCAGTACTTC.